One sample yielded the 31 T cell receptor beta chains listed below, sequenced in a study of blood T cell repertoires in COVID-19. The data were produced by immunoSEQ multiplex PCR, yet TCRdb's version contains in-frame clones alone and is incomplete. The sample has some 310,000 clones; around 90% are singletons. The sequenced material came from peripheral blood. The source of these receptors is a woman aged 25 to 39 with COVID-19, enrolled during active disease.

The chain uses TRBV30 and TRBJ1-1; 8 positions match TRBD1. Germline CDR1 is GTSNPN and CDR2 is SVGIG (reference sequence). This CDR3 spans 13 amino acids. With V trimmed by 3 bases and J by 10 bases, 10 bases remained unmatched. CDR3 residues: CAWSFLGQGRAFF. CDR3 bases: TGTGCCTGGAGCTTTCTCGGACAGGGTAGAGCTTTCTTT.

V is TRBV2 and J is TRBJ2-1; 8 bases match TRBD2. V lost 7 bases to trimming and J lost 10 bases; unmatched junction nucleotides: 18. The CDR3 sequence is 16 residues long. CDR1 and CDR2 from the germline V gene are SNHLY and FYNNEI. The DNA of the CDR3 is TGTGCCAGCACCCCCGAGAGTGGCGGGAGGACATCAGAGCAGTTCTTC. It translates to CASTPESGGRTSEQFF.

This rearrangement joins TRBV9 to TRBJ2-1; 9 bases match TRBD2. Germline loops: CDR1 SGDLS, CDR2 YYNGEE. V dropped 3 bases and J dropped 0; count of bases not matched to a gene: 1. The CDR3 has 15 amino acids. CDR3 sequence reads: CASSEAGGSYNEQFF. As DNA, the CDR3 is TGTGCCAGCAGCGAAGCGGGAGGCTCCTACAATGAGCAGTTCTTC.

V gene TRBV2 combines with J gene TRBJ2-7; D call uncertain. The CDR3 has 15 residues. The V end lost 3 bases, the J end lost 0 bases, and 12 bases lay between the germline ends. Germline assignment: CDR1 SNHLY and CDR2 FYNNEI. As DNA, the CDR3 is TGTGCCAGCAGTGAGGGCCTCCCAAGCTCCTACGAGCAGTACTTC. Protein: CASSEGLPSSYEQYF.

The chain joins TRBV28 to TRBJ1-3; D possibly corresponds to TRBD1 (6 bases). V was shortened by 6 bases and J by 0 bases, with 12 bases between the two germline ends. CDR1 and CDR2 from the germline V gene are MDHEN and SYDVKM. The CDR3 loop spans 15 amino acids. CDR3 residues: CASRRQANSGNTIYF. CDR3 bases: TGTGCCAGCAGGCGACAGGCAAACTCTGGAAACACCATATATTTT.

The CDR3 loop reads CSVERGIYGYTF. The CDR3 DNA reads TGCAGCGTTGAAAGGGGTATCTATGGCTACACCTTC. V usage is TRBV29-1 and J usage is TRBJ1-2; tentatively, D is TRBD1 (5 bases). Trimming shortened V by 2 bases and J by 4 bases, and 8 bases separated the two germline ends. The CDR3 runs 12 residues. CDR1 and CDR2 (germline): SQVTM, ANQGSEA.

J is TRBJ1-6 and V is TRBV25-1, with D uncertain. V lost 6 bases and J 6 bases, leaving 6 bases between the germline ends. This CDR3 comprises 12 residues. Germline-derived CDR1 and CDR2 are MGHDK and SYGVNS. CDR3 DNA: TGTGCCAGCAGACGACTTAATTCACCCCTCCACTTT. It translates to CASRRLNSPLHF.

The chain employs TRBV27 and TRBJ1-6; a weak D match, TRBD1 (5 bases). Germline V CDR1 and CDR2: MNHEY, SMNVEV (reference sequence). Trimming removed 6 bases at V and 7 bases at J, with 16 bases between. The CDR3 contains 15 residues. The CDR3 sequence: CASSPGGRENSPLHF. The CDR3 nucleotides are TGTGCCAGCAGCCCGGGGGGGAGAGAAAATTCACCCCTCCACTTT.

The chain carries TRBV18 and TRBJ2-5; the D gene is possibly TRBD1 (6 bases). This CDR3 comprises 15 residues. V shed 2 bases and J shed 1 base, with 11 bases lying between them. Germline lookup yields CDR1 KGHSH and CDR2 LQKENI. The CDR3: CASSPIQGSQETQYF. As DNA, the CDR3 is TGTGCCAGCTCACCAATTCAGGGGTCCCAAGAGACCCAGTACTTC.

V is TRBV9 and J is TRBJ2-3; tentative D call: TRBD1 (6 bases). V lost 4 bases, J lost 0 bases, and 12 bases lay in between. This CDR3 spans 15 amino acids. Germline lookup yields CDR1 SGDLS and CDR2 YYNGEE. In DNA form, the CDR3 reads TGTGCCAGCAGCTTCAGACAGGCGAGCACAGATACGCAGTATTTT. Its protein product is CASSFRQASTDTQYF.

This clone has only a few counts. The rearrangement links TRBV24-1 to TRBJ2-7; weak D call: TRBD1 (5 bases). V lost 4 bases and J 4 bases, leaving 13 bases between the germline ends. CDR1 and CDR2 (germline): KGHDR, SFDVKD. The CDR3 has 14 amino acids. This CDR3 is CATSDVKQGYEQYF. Written as DNA, the CDR3 is TGTGCCACCAGTGACGTCAAGCAGGGTTACGAGCAGTACTTC.

J is TRBJ1-6 and V is TRBV27; 8 bases fit TRBD1. The J segment lost 4 bases and the V segment lost 0 bases, leaving 5 bases of the junction unmatched. In germline, CDR1 is MNHEY, CDR2 SMNVEV (reference sequence). The length of the CDR3 is 17 residues. CDR3 in amino acids: CASSLSRGQAYNSPLHF. The CDR3 DNA reads as TGTGCCAGCAGTTTATCGAGGGGACAGGCGTATAATTCACCCCTCCACTTT.

V usage is TRBV18 and J usage is TRBJ1-6; D not resolved. Germline loops: CDR1 KGHSH, CDR2 LQKENI. The germline V and J ends were trimmed by 2 bases and 7 bases, with 6 bases remaining between them. CDR3 length: 13 amino acids. DNA for the CDR3: TGTGCCAGCTCACCAGGGGAGAATTCACCCCTCCACTTT. It codes for CASSPGENSPLHF.

The V gene is TRBV7-2, the J gene TRBJ2-7; 9 bases agree with TRBD2. The V gene end was trimmed by 1 base and the J gene end by 3 bases; junction bases not matched to a gene: 4. This CDR3 is 15 amino acids long. The germline V gene has CDR1 SGHTA and CDR2 FQGNSA. CDR3 nucleotides: TGTGCCAGCAGCTTAGTGGCGGGAGGGGACTACGAGCAGTACTTC. Its protein product is CASSLVAGGDYEQYF.

This sequence joins TRBV4-1 and TRBJ1-2; D is perhaps TRBD1 (6 bases). The CDR3 is 14 residues long. The germline V and J ends were trimmed by 1 base and 8 bases, with 14 bases remaining between them. The germline V gene has CDR1 MGHRA and CDR2 YSYEKL. In DNA form, the CDR3 reads TGCGCCAGCAGCCAAGGGTGGGGGCTGGAGGGCTACACCTTC. Protein product: CASSQGWGLEGYTF.

This chain links TRBV5-1 with TRBJ1-6; D possibly corresponds to TRBD1 (5 bases). CDR1 is SGHRS and CDR2 is YFSETQ in the germline V gene. The CDR3 extends over 16 amino acids. Between the trimmed V and J ends, which lost 4 bases and 6 bases, there was a span of 17 bases. Written as DNA, the CDR3 is TGCGCCAGCAGCCGCGGGGGACCGAACCTTAATTCACCCCTCCACTTT. This sequence encodes CASSRGGPNLNSPLHF.

The rearrangement joins TRBV30 to TRBJ1-3, with D perhaps matching TRBD1 (6 bases). Looked up from germline, CDR1 is GTSNPN and CDR2 is SVGIG (reference sequence). The CDR3 is made up of 15 amino acids. Trimming took off 0 bases at V and 2 bases at J, with 11 bases between the two ends. The CDR3 is CAWSVLGAAGNTIYF. The CDR3 DNA is TGTGCCTGGAGTGTACTGGGGGCTGCTGGAAACACCATATATTTT.

In its sample, this clone was seen a few times. The chain joins TRBV11-2 to TRBJ1-6, with 9 bases lining up with TRBD1. The V segment lost 4 bases and the J segment 6 bases; nucleotides outside the gene matches: 4. The CDR3 contains 15 residues. CDR1 and CDR2 (germline): SGHAT, FQNNGV. This chain's CDR3 is CASSSGTGLNSPLHF. In DNA form, the CDR3 reads TGTGCCAGCAGCTCAGGGACAGGGCTTAATTCACCCCTCCACTTT.

This sequence joins TRBV28 and TRBJ1-5; perhaps TRBD1 as D (5 bases). The CDR3 has 15 amino acids. V lost 2 bases to trimming and J lost 1 base, with 9 bases between them. Germline lookup yields CDR1 MDHEN and CDR2 SYDVKM. The chain's CDR3 is CASSLGGDSNQPQHF. The CDR3 bases are TGTGCCAGCAGTTTAGGAGGGGACAGCAATCAGCCCCAGCATTTT. Complete variable domain (other parts from reference TRBV28 and TRBJ1-5): DVKVTQSSRYLVKRTGEKVFLECVQDMDHENMFWYRQDPGLGLRLIYFSYDVKMKEKGDIPEGYSVSREKKERFSLILESASTNQTSMYLCASSLGGDSNQPQHFGDGTRLSIL.

The gene calls are TRBV6-5 and TRBJ2-5; TRBD1 might be the D (6 bases). Germline V CDR1 and CDR2: MNHEY, SVGAGI. Trimming removed 2 bases from V and 2 bases from J, with 9 bases in between. The length of the CDR3 is 14 residues. The CDR3 DNA reads as TGTGCCAGCAGTTACGGGACACTTCAAGAGACCCAGTACTTC. It yields the protein CASSYGTLQETQYF.

This clone has only one observation. The chain carries TRBV2 and TRBJ2-7; 7 bases map to TRBD1. CDR1 is SNHLY and CDR2 is FYNNEI in the germline V gene. The CDR3 is 13 residues long. V lost 2 bases, J lost 4 bases, and 2 bases stayed unmatched. The CDR3 sequence is CASSEQGVYEQYF. CDR3 nucleotides: TGTGCCAGCAGTGAACAGGGGGTGTACGAGCAGTACTTC.

As DNA, the CDR3 is TGTGCCAGGACAGGGGAAGCTTTCTTT. Translating gives CARTGEAFF. This chain connects TRBV6-4 to TRBJ1-1; 7 nucleotides match TRBD1. The CDR3 is 9 residues long. Germline CDR1 reads MRHNA; CDR2 reads SNTAGT. Trimming took 9 bases from V and 8 from J; bases not matched to a gene: 0.

The genes are TRBV6-5 and TRBJ2-7, with TRBD2 matching over 7 bases. The CDR3 runs 13 residues. V lost 6 bases, J lost 6 bases, and 8 bases stayed unmatched. CDR1 is MNHEY, CDR2 SVGAGI, per germline. The CDR3 coding sequence is TGTGCCAGCAGCTTTGGGGGGGAGGCCGAGCAGTACTTC. It yields the protein CASSFGGEAEQYF.

This chain connects TRBV21-1 to TRBJ1-6; the DNA was not compared with TRBD1, the D call given in the table. TRBV21-1 is an annotated pseudogene. The CDR3 extends over 19 amino acids. CDR3 nucleotide sequence: TGTGCCAGCAGCAAAGAAGAGGGGGACAGGGGTCGGGGTAGTTCACCCCTCCACTTT. It is translated as CASSKEEGDRGRGSSPLHF.

This chain links TRBV3-1 (or the pseudogene TRBV3-2) with TRBJ2-7, with D maybe TRBD2 (6 bases). Germline assignment: CDR1 LGHDT and CDR2 YNNKEL (reference sequence). Trimming pared 1 base from V and 1 base from J, leaving 23 bases between. This CDR3 contains 19 residues. CDR3 region: CASSQGLSWGVADSYEQYF. The CDR3 nucleotides are TGTGCCAGCAGCCAAGGACTAAGTTGGGGGGTAGCAGATTCCTACGAGCAGTACTTC.

This chain links TRBV6-2 or TRBV6-3 with TRBJ2-2; 7 bases fit TRBD1. The CDR3 is made up of 14 amino acids. With V trimmed by 4 bases and J by 3 bases, 2 bases remained unmatched. The germline gives CDR1 MNHEY, CDR2 SVGEGT. The CDR3 loop is CASSCQGDTGELFF. CDR3 DNA sequence: TGTGCCAGCAGTTGCCAGGGGGACACCGGGGAGCTGTTTTTT.

The CDR3 nucleotides are TGTGCCAGCTCCTCGCCGGGACAGTCCTACAATGAGCAGTTCTTC. This sequence encodes CASSSPGQSYNEQFF. The chain joins TRBV28 to TRBJ2-1; TRBD1 matches at 7 bases. The CDR3 runs to 15 residues. The J segment lost 1 base and the V segment lost 8 bases, leaving 8 bases of the junction unmatched. Germline V CDR1 and CDR2: MDHEN, SYDVKM.

The V gene is TRBV27, the J gene TRBJ1-6; possible D gene TRBD1, 6 bases. The CDR3 is made up of 14 amino acids. Germline V gene sequence: CDR1 MNHEY, CDR2 SMNVEV (reference sequence). Trimming pared 7 bases from V and 7 bases from J, leaving 14 bases between. The CDR3 coding sequence is TGTGCCAGCACCGATGTCCAGGGGAATTCACCCCTCCACTTT. Its translation: CASTDVQGNSPLHF.

Details on this clone: An end of the junction does not agree with germline; a read error may underlie this. V and J are TRBV11-2 and TRBJ2-7; TRBD2 might be the D (5 bases). CDR1 SGHAT and CDR2 FQNNGV come from the germline V gene. This CDR3 has 12 amino acids. CDR3 residues: CASSTINGVANF. CDR3 nucleotide sequence: TGTGCCAGCAGCACTATAAACGGGGTTGCTAACTTC.

The chain combines TRBV6-5 with TRBJ1-1, with D uncertain. The CDR3 extends over 13 amino acids. Trimming shortened V by 4 bases and J by 1 base, and 7 bases separated the two germline ends. Germline CDR1 reads MNHEY; CDR2 reads SVGAGI. CDR3 region: CASSFMSNTEAFF. The CDR3 region has the DNA TGTGCCAGCAGTTTTATGTCGAACACTGAAGCTTTCTTT.

The CDR3 sequence: CAISESDTGGVSGANVLTF. The CDR3 DNA is TGTGCCATCAGTGAGTCGGATACGGGAGGGGTCTCTGGGGCCAACGTCCTGACTTTC. The chain uses TRBV10-3 and TRBJ2-6; TRBD2 matches at 8 bases. Unmatched junction bases numbered 7, after V lost 0 bases and J lost 0 bases. The CDR3 is 19 amino acids. Germline V CDR1 and CDR2: ENHRY, SYGVKD.